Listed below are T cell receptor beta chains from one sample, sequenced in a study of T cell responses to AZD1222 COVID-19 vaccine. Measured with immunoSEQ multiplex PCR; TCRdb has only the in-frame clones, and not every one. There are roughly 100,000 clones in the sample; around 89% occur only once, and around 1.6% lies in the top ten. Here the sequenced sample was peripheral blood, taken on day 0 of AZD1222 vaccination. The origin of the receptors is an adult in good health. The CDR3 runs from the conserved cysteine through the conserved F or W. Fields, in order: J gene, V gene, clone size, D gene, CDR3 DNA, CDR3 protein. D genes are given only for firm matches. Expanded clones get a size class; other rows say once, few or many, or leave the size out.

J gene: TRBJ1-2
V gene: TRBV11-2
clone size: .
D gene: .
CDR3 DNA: TGTGCCAGCAGCTTAGAAGTGACAGGATTACAAGGCTACACCTTC
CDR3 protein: CASSLEVTGLQGYTF

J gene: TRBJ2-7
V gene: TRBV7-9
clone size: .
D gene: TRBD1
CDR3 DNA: TGTGCCAGCAGCTTAGCATCCGGGACAGGGGGTTACGAGCAGTACTTC
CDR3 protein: CASSLASGTGGYEQYF

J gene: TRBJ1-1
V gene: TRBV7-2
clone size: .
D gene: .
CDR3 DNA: TGTGCCAGCAGCTTAGTCTTTGGGCGGGGGCTTGGGGTAAGCACTGAAGCTTTCTTT
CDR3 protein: CASSLVFGRGLGVSTEAFF

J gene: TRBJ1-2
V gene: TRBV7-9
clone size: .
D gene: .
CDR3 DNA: TGTGCCAGCAGCGGTACTAGGGGTGGCTACACCTTC
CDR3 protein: CASSGTRGGYTF

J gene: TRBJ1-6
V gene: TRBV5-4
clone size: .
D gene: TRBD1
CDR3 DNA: TGTGCCAGCAGCTGGGACAGGTATAATTCACCCCTCCACTTT
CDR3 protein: CASSWDRYNSPLHF

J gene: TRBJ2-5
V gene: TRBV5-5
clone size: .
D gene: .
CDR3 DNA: TGTGCCAGCAGCTGGCGGGCGGGGGAGACCCAGTACTTC
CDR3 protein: CASSWRAGETQYF

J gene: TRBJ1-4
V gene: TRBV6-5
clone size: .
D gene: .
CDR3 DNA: TGTGCCAGCAGTTACTCGAGGCAGGGGGAAAAACTGTTTTTT
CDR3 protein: CASSYSRQGEKLFF

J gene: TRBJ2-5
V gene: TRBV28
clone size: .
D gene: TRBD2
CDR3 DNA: TGTGCCAGCAGAAGACTAGCGGGGCAGGTAGGGGAGACCCAGTACTTC
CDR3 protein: CASRRLAGQVGETQYF

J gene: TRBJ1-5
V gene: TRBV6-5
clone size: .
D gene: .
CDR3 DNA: TGTGCCAGCACCCGGTTCGGGGTGACGGAGCCCCAGCATTTT
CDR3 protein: CASTRFGVTEPQHF

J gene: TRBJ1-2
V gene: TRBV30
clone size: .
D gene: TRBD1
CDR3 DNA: TGTGCCTGGCTGACTTGGACAGGGTACGGCTACACCTTC
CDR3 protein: CAWLTWTGYGYTF

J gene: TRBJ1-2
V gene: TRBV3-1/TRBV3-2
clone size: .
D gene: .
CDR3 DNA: TGTGCCAGCAGCCAAGCACCCCCTGACAGTTATGGCTACACCTTC
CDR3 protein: CASSQAPPDSYGYTF

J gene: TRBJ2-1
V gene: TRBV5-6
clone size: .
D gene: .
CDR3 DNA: TGTGCCAGCAGCTGGCGGGGGCCTCGCTACAATGAGCAGTTCTTC
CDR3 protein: CASSWRGPRYNEQFF

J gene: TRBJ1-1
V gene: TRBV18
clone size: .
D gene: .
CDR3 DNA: TGTGCCAGCTCAACTTCCGGGACGGCGAACACTGAAGCTTTCTTT
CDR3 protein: CASSTSGTANTEAFF

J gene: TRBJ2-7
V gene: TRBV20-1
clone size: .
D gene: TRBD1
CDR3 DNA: TGCAGTGCTAGGGACAGGCTCGAGCAGTACTTC
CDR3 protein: CSARDRLEQYF

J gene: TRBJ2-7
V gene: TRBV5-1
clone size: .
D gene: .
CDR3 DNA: TGCGCCAGCAGCTTGGTGTCTCCCTCCTACGAGCAGTACTTC
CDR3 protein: CASSLVSPSYEQYF

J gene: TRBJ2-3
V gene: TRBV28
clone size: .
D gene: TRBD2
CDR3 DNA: TGTGCCGGATCCGGGGCTAGCGGTCTTACCAGCAATACGCAGTATTTT
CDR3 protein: CAGSGASGLTSNTQYF

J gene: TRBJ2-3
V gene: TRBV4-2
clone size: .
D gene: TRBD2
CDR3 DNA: TGTGCCAGCAGCCAAGGGGGACTAGGTGCAGATACGCAGTATTTT
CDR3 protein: CASSQGGLGADTQYF

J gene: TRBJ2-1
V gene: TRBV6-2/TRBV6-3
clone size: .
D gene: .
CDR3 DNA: TGTGCCAGCAGTTACGTGGGCCCCTGCTCCTACAATGAGCAGTTCTTC
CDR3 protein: CASSYVGPCSYNEQFF

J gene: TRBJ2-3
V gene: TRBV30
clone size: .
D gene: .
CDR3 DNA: TGTGCCTGGAGTGGTTCCAAGGGCGGCACAGATACGCAGTATTTT
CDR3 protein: CAWSGSKGGTDTQYF

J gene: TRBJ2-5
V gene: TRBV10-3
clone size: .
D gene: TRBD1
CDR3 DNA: TGTGCCATCAGCGACAGGGTTGCTGAGACCCAGTACTTC
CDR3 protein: CAISDRVAETQYF

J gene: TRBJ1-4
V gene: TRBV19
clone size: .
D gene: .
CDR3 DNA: TGTGCCAGTAGTATGAAAGGGGGGGATGAAAAACTGTTTTTT
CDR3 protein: CASSMKGGDEKLFF

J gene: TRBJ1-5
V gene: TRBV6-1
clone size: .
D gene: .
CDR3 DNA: TGTGCCAGCAGTGAAAGAGGGATAGAGCAGCCCCAGCATTTT
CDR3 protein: CASSERGIEQPQHF

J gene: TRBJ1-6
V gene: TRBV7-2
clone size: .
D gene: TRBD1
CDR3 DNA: TGTGCCAGCAGCTTAGTCCGGGACAGAAATTCACCCCTCCACTTT
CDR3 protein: CASSLVRDRNSPLHF

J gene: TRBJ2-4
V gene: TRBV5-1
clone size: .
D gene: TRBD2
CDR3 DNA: TGCGCCAGCAGCTTGTACACCGGGGCGGGGGGAGCCAAAAACATTCAGTACTTC
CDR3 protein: CASSLYTGAGGAKNIQYF

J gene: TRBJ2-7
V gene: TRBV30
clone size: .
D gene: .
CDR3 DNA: TGTGCCTGGAGTGGGGGTTACGAGCAGTACTTC
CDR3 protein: CAWSGGYEQYF

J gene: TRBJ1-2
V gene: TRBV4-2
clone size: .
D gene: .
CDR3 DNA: TGTGCCAGCAGCCAAGACACAGGGAGGGACTATGGCTACACCTTC
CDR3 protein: CASSQDTGRDYGYTF

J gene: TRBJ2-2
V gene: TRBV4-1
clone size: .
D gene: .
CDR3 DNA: TGCGCCAGCAGCCCCCGCGGGGCCGTAGGCGGGGAGCTGTTTTTT
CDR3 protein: CASSPRGAVGGELFF

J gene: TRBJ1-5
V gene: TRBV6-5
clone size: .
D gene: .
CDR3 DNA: TGTGCCAGCAGTCTACAGGGAAGTCAGCCCCAGCATTTT
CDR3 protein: CASSLQGSQPQHF

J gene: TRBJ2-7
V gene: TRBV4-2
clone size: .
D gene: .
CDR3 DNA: TGTGCCAGCAGCCAAGACGGAAGACGGAATCGGCCTTACGAGCAGTACTTC
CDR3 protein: CASSQDGRRNRPYEQYF

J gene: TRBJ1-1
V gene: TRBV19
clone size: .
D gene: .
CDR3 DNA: TGTGCCAGTAGAGATTACTGGGGGTCTGGGGTGGTTACTGAAGCTTTCTTT
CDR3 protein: CASRDYWGSGVVTEAFF

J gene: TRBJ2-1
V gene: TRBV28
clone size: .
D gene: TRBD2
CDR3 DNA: TGTGCCAGCAGCAATAGCGGGGGGCACTCCTACAATGAGCAGTTCTTC
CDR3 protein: CASSNSGGHSYNEQFF

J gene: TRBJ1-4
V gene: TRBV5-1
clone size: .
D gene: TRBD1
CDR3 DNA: TGCGCCAGCAGCTTGGGACAGGGGGCGGCTAATGAAAAACTGTTTTTT
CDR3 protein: CASSLGQGAANEKLFF

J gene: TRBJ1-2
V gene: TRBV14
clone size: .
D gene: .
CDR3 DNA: TGTGCCAGCAGCGGCTCGACAATCTATGGCTACACCTTC
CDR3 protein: CASSGSTIYGYTF

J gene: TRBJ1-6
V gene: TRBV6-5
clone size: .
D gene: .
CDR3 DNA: TGTGCCAGCAGTTACCCGGACAGTAATTCACCCCTCCACTTT
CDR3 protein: CASSYPDSNSPLHF

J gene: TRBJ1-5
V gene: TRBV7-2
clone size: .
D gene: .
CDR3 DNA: TGTGCCAGCAGCTTAGTGGGCAGGGTCGATCAGCCCCAGCATTTT
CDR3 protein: CASSLVGRVDQPQHF

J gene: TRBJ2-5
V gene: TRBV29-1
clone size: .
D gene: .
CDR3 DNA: TGCAGCGTTGGGGGGGATACCTTAGGGACCCAGTACTTC
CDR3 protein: CSVGGDTLGTQYF

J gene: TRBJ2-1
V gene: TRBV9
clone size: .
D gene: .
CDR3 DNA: TGTGCCAGCAGCGTAGGAGGAGGGACCTACAATGAGCAGTTCTTC
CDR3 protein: CASSVGGGTYNEQFF

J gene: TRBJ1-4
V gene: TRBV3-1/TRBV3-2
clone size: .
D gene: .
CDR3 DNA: TGTGCCAGCAGCCAAGTGGGAGCAACTAATGAAAAACTGTTTTTT
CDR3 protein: CASSQVGATNEKLFF

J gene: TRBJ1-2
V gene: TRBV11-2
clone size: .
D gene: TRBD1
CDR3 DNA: TGTGCCAGCAGCTTGGGGACAGGCAACTATGGCTACACCTTC
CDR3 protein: CASSLGTGNYGYTF

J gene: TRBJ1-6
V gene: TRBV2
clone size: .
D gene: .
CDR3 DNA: TGTGCCAGCTGGGCGGCTGGGTCATCACCCCTCCACTTT
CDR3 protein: CASWAAGSSPLHF

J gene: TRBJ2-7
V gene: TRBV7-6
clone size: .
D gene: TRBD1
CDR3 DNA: TGTGCCAGCAGCAAAGACAGGGACAGAATCTACGAGCAGTACTTC
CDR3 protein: CASSKDRDRIYEQYF

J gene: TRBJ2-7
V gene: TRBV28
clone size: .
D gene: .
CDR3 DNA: TGTGCCAGCAGTTTCGTGACGCTCTACGAGCAGTACTTC
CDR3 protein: CASSFVTLYEQYF

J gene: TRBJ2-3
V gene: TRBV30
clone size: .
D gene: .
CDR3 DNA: TGTGCCTGGCAATCCGGGGGAGATACGCAGTATTTT
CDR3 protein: CAWQSGGDTQYF

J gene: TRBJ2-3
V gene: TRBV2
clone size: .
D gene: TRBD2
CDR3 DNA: TGTGCCAGCAGTTTAATGGGCGGGGGGAGGAGCACAGATACGCAGTATTTT
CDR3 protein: CASSLMGGGRSTDTQYF

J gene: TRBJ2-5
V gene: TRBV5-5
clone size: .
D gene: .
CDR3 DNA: TGTGCCAGCAGCTTGTACGGGTACCAAGAGACCCAGTACTTC
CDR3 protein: CASSLYGYQETQYF

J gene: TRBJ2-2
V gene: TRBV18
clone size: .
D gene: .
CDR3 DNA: TGTGCCAGCTCACCAACGACAGGGAACACCGGGGAGCTGTTTTTT
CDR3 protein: CASSPTTGNTGELFF

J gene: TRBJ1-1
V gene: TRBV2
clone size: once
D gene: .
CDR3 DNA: TGTGCCAGCAGAGTCGGAGGGGTAAGGAACACTGAAGCTTTCTTT
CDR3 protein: CASRVGGVRNTEAFF